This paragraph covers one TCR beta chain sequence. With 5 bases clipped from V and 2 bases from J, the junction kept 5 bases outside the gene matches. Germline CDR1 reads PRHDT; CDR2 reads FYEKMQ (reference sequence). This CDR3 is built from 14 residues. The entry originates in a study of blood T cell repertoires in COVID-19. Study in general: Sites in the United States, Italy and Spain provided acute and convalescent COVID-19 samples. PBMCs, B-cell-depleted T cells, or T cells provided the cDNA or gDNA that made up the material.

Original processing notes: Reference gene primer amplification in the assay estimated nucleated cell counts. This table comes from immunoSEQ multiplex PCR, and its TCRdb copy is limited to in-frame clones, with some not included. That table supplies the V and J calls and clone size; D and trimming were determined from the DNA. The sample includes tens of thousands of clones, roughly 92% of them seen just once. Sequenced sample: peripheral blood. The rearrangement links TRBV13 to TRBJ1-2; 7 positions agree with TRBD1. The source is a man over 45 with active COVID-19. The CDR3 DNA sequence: TGTGCCAGCAGCAGTCGACAGGGAAACTATGGCTACACCTTC. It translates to CASSSRQGNYGYTF.